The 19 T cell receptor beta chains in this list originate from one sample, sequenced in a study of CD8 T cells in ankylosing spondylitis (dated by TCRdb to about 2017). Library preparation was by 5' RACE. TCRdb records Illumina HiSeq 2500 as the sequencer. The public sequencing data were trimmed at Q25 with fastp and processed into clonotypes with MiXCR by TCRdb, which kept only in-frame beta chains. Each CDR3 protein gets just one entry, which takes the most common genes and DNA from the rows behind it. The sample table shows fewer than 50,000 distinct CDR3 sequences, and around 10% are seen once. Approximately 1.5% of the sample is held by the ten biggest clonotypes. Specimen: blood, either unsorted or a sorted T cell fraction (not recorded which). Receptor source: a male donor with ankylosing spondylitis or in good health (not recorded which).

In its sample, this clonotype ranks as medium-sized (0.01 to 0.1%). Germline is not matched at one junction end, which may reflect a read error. DNA of the CDR3: TGTGCCAGCAGCTTAGCGGGGGGGTACAATGAGCAGTTCTTC. Its translation: CASSLAGGYNEQFF. This chain uses TRBV12-3 or TRBV12-4 with TRBJ2-1; TRBD2 agrees at 11 bases. The CDR3 is made up of 14 amino acids.

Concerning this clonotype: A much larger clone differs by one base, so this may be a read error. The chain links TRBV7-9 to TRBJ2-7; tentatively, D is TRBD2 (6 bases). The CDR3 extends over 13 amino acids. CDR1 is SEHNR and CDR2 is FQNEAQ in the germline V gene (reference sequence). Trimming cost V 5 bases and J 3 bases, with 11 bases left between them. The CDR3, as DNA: TGTGCCAGCAGCACTGACGGGGGCTACGAGCAGTACTTC. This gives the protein CASSTDGGYEQYF.

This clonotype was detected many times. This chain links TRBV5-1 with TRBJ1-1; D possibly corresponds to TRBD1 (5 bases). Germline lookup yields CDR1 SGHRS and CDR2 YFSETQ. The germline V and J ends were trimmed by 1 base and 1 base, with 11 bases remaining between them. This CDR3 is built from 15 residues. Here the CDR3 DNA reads TGCGCCAGCAGCTTGCTTGAGGGGAAGAACACTGAAGCTTTCTTT. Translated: CASSLLEGKNTEAFF.

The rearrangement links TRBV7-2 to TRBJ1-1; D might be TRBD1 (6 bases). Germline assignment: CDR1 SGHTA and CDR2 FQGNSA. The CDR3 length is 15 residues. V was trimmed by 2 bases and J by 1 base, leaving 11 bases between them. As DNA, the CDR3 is TGTGCCAGCAGCTTACTCGCAGGGGCGAACACTGAAGCTTTCTTT. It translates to CASSLLAGANTEAFF.

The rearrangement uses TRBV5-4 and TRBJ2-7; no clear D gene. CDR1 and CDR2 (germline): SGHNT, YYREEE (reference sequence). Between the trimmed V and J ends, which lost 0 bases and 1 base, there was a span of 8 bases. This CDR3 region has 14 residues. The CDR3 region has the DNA TGTGCCAGCAGCTTGGTCGGCCAATCCTACGAGCAGTACTTC. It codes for CASSLVGQSYEQYF.

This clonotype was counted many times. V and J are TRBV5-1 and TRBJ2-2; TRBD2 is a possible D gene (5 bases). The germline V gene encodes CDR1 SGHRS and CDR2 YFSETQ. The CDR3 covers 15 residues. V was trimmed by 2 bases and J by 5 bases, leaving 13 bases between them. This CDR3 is CASSLLDPMTGELFF. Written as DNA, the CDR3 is TGCGCCAGCAGCTTACTAGATCCCATGACCGGGGAGCTGTTTTTT.

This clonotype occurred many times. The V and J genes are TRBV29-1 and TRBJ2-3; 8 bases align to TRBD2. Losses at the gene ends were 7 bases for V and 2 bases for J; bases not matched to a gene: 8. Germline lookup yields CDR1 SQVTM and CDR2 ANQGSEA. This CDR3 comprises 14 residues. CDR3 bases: TGCAGCGCCGGCGTAGCGGGGAACACAGATACGCAGTATTTT. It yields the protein CSAGVAGNTDTQYF.

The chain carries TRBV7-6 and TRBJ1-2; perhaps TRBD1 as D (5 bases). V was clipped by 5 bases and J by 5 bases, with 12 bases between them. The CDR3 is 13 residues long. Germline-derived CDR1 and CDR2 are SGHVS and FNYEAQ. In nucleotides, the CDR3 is TGTGCCAGCAGCCCTAATGGGGGGTATGGCTACACCTTC. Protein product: CASSPNGGYGYTF.

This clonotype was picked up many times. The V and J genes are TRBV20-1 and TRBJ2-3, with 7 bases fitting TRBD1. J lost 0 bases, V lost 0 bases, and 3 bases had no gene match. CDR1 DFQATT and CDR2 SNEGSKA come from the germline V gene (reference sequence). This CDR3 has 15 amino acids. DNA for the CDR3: TGCAGTGCTAGAGAAAAGGGGGCCAGCACAGATACGCAGTATTTT. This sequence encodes CSAREKGASTDTQYF.

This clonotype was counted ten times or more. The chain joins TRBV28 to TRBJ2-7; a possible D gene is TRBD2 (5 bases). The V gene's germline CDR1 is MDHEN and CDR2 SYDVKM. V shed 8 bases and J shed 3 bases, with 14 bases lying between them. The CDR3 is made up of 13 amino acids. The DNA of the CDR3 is TGTGCCAGCCAAGGGAGCGTATACTACGAGCAGTACTTC. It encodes CASQGSVYYEQYF.

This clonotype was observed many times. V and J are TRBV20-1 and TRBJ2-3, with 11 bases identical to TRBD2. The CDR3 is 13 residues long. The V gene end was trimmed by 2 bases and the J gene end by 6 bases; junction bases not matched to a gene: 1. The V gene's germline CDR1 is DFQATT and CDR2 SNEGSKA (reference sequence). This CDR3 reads CSARLAGGDTQYF. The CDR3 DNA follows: TGCAGTGCTAGACTAGCGGGGGGCGATACGCAGTATTTT.

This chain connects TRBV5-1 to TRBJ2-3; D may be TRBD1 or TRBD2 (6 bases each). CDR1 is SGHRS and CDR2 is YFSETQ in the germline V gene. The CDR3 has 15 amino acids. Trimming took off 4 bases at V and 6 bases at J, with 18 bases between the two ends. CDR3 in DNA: TGCGCCAGCAGCCCGGGACACCTTGGGGGGGATACGCAGTATTTT. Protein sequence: CASSPGHLGGDTQYF.

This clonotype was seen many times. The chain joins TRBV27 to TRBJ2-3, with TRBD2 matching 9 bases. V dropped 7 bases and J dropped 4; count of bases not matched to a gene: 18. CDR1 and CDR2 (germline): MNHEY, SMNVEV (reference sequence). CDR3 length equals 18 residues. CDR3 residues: CASKRAPGLAGSPDTQYF. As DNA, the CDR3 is TGTGCCAGCAAAAGGGCCCCGGGACTAGCTGGTTCCCCAGATACGCAGTATTTT.

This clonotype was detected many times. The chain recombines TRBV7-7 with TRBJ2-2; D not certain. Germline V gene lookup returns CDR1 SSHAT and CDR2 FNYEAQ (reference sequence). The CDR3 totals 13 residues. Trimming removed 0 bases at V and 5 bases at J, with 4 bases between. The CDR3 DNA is TGTGCCAGCAGCTTAGCCACGACCGGGGAGCTGTTTTTT. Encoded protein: CASSLATTGELFF.

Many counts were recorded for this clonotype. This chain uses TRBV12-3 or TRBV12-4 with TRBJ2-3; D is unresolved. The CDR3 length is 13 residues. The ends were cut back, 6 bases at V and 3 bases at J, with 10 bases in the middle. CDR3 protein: CASSLTSTDTQYF. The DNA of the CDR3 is TGTGCCAGCAGCCTAACCTCAACAGATACGCAGTATTTT.

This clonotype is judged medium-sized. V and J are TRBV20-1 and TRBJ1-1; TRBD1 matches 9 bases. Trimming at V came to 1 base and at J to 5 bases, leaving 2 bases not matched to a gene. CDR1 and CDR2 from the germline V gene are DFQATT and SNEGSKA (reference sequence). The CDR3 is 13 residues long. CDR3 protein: CSARGTGDTEAFF. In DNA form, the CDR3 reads TGCAGTGCTAGAGGGACAGGGGATACTGAAGCTTTCTTT.

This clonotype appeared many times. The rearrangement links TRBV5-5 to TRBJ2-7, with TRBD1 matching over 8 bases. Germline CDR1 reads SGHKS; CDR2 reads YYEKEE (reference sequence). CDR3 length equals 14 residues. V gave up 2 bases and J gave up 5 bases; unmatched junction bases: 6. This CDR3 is CASSLRTGIDEQYF. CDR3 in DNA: TGTGCCAGCAGCTTAAGGACAGGGATCGACGAGCAGTACTTC.

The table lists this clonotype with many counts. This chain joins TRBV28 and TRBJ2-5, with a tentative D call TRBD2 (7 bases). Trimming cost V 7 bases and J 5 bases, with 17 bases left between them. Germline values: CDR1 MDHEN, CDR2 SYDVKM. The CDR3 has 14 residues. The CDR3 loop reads CASTARGGQETQYF. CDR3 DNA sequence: TGTGCCAGCACCGCGAGGGGGGGCCAGGAGACCCAGTACTTC.

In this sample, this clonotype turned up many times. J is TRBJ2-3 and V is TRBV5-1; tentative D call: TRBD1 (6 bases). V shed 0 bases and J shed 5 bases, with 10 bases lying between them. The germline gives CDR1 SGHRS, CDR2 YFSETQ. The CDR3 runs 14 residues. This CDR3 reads CASSLGGREDTQYF. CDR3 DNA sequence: TGCGCCAGCAGCTTGGGGGGGCGAGAAGATACGCAGTATTTT.